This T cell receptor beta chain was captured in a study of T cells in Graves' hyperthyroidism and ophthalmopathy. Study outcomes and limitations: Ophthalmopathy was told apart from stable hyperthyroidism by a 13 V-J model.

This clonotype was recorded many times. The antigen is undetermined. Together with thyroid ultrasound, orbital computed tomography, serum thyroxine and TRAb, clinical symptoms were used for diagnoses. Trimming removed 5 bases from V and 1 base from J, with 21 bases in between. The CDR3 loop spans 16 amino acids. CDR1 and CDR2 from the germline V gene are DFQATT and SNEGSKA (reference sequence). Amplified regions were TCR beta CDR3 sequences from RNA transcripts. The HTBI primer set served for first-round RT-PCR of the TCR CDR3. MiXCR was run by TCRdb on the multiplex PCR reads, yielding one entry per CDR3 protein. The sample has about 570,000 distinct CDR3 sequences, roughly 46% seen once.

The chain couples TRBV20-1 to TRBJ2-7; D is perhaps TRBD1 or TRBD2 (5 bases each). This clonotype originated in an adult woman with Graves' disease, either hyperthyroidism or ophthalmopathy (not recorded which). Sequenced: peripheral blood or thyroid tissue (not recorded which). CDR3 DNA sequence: TGCAGTGCTTCCGGGACCCCCTTCCTAGGTTCCTACGAGCAGTACTTC. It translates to CSASGTPFLGSYEQYF.